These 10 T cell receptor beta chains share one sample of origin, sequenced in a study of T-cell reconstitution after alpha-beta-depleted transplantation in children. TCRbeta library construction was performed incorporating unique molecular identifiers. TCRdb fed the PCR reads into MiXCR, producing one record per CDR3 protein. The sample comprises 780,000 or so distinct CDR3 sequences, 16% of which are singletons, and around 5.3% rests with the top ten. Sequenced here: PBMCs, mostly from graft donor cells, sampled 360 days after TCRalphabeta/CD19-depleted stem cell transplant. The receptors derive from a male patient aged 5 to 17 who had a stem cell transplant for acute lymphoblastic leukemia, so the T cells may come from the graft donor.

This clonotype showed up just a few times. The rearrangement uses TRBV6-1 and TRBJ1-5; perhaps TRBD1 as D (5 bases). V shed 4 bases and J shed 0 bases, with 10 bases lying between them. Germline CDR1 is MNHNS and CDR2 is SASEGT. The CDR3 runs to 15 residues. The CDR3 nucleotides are TGTGCCAGCAGTGCTCAGGGTTTTAGCAATCAGCCCCAGCATTTT. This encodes CASSAQGFSNQPQHF.

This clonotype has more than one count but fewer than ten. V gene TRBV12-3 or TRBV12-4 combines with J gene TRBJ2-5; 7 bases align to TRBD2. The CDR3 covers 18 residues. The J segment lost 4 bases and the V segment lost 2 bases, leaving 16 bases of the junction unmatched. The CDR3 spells CASSLWEDGLAGGETQYF. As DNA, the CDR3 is TGTGCCAGCAGTTTATGGGAGGACGGTTTAGCGGGTGGAGAGACCCAGTACTTC.

The CDR3 spells CSAPRTSGSNEQFF. CDR3 nucleotide sequence: TGCAGTGCTCCTCGGACTAGCGGGAGCAATGAGCAGTTCTTC. The V gene is TRBV20-1, the J gene TRBJ2-1; TRBD2 agrees at 13 bases. CDR3 length: 14 amino acids. J lost 6 bases, V lost 5 bases, and 4 bases had no gene match. Looked up from germline, CDR1 is DFQATT and CDR2 is SNEGSKA (reference sequence).

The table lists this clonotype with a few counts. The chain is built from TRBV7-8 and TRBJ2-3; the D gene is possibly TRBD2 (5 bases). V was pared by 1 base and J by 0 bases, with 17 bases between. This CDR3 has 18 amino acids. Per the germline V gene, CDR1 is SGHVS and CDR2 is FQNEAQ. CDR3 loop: CASSLEARWRTSTDTQYF. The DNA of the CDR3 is TGTGCCAGCAGCTTAGAAGCACGCTGGCGGACTAGCACAGATACGCAGTATTTT.

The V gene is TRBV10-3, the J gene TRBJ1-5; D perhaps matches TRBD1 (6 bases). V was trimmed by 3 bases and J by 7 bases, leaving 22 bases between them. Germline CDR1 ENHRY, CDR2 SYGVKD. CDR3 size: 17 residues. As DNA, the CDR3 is TGTGCCATCAGTGATGGGGCCGGGACACCATTGGGACAGCCCCAGCATTTT. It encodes CAISDGAGTPLGQPQHF.

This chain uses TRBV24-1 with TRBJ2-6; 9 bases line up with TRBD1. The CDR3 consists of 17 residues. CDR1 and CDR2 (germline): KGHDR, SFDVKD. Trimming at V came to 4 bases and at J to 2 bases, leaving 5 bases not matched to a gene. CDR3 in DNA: TGTGCCACCAGTGACCGAAGACAGGGGGCTGGGGCCAACGTCCTGACTTTC. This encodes CATSDRRQGAGANVLTF.

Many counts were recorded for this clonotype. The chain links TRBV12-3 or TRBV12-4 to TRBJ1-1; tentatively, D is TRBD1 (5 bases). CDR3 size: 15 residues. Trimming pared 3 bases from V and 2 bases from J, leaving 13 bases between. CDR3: CASSFTRQKNTEAFF. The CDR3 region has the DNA TGTGCCAGCAGTTTCACCCGACAGAAAAACACTGAAGCTTTCTTT.

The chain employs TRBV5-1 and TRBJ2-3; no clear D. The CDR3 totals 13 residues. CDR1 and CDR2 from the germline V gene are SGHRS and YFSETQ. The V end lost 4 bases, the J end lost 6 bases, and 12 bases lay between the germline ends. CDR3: CASSGMLDDTQYF. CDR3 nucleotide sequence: TGCGCCAGCAGCGGTATGTTGGATGATACGCAGTATTTT.

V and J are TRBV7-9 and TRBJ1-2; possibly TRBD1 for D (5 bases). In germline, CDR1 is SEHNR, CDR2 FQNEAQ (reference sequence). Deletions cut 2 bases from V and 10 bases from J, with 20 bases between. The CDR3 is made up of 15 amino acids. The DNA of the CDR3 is TGTGCCAGCAGCTTACCGGGACGCCGAGGCCAGTTCTACACCTTC. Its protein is CASSLPGRRGQFYTF.

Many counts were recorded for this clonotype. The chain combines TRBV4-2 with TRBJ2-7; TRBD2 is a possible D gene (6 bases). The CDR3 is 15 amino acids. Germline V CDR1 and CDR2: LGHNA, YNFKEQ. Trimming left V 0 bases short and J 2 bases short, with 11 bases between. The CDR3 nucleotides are TGTGCCAGCAGCCAAGAGGGGGGACTCACCTACGAGCAGTACTTC. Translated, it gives CASSQEGGLTYEQYF.